The 26 T cell receptor beta chains reported below all come from one sample, sequenced in a study of blood T cell repertoires in COVID-19. Clones were read by immunoSEQ multiplex PCR, and TCRdb kept only the in-frame ones, dropping some. The sample holds about 300,000 clones, about nine tenths seen once. Sequenced: PBMCs or T cells enriched from blood (not recorded which). These receptors were collected from a woman aged 18 to 35 who had recovered from COVID-19.

This chain links TRBV25-1 with TRBJ2-5; D might be TRBD1 (6 bases). CDR1 and CDR2 (germline): MGHDK, SYGVNS. CDR3 length: 16 residues. The V and J ends lost 4 bases and 5 bases respectively, with 20 bases between them. Here the CDR3 DNA reads TGTGCCAGCAGTGCCTCGCCTACAGGGTTGCGGGAGACCCAGTACTTC. As protein: CASSASPTGLRETQYF.

This rearrangement joins TRBV6-4 to TRBJ1-1, with D perhaps TRBD1 (5 bases). Germline CDR1 and CDR2: MRHNA and SNTAGT. This CDR3 region has 13 residues. Trimming pared 6 bases from V and 4 bases from J, leaving 12 bases between. The CDR3 DNA sequence: TGTGCCAGCAGGTCGGGGGGAAGCACTGAAGCTTTCTTT. It specifies CASRSGGSTEAFF.

The sample holds one count of this clone. This sequence joins TRBV10-2 and TRBJ1-2; D gene ambiguous. The germline V and J ends were trimmed by 3 bases and 7 bases, with 6 bases remaining between them. Germline CDR1 is WSHSY and CDR2 is SAAADI. The CDR3 length is 11 residues. CDR3: CASSDFSGYTF. CDR3 in DNA: TGCGCCAGCAGTGATTTTAGTGGCTACACCTTC.

This clone was observed a handful of times. The sample holds other DNA sequences that translate to the same CDR3. The V call is TRBV19, the J call TRBJ1-5; 9 bases agree with TRBD1. The trim removed 4 bases at V and 4 bases at J, leaving 8 bases unmatched. CDR1 and CDR2 (germline): LNHDA, SQIVND (reference sequence). The CDR3 length is 16 residues. CDR3 in amino acids: CASSTYGTGSNQPQHF. In nucleotides, the CDR3 is TGTGCCAGTAGTACATATGGGACAGGGTCAAATCAGCCCCAGCATTTT.

The chain uses TRBV28 and TRBJ2-7, with TRBD2 matching over 12 bases. Germline CDR1 is MDHEN and CDR2 is SYDVKM. The ends lost 5 bases at V and 4 bases at J; junction bases unmatched: 6. The CDR3 runs to 15 residues. CDR3 DNA: TGTGCCAGCAGTCCCCTGACTAGCGGGAGTTACGAGCAGTACTTC. This translates into CASSPLTSGSYEQYF.

The chain is built from TRBV30 and TRBJ2-7; no firm D call. Trimming removed 0 bases from V and 6 bases from J, with 15 bases in between. CDR3 length equals 14 residues. CDR1 and CDR2 from the germline V gene are GTSNPN and SVGIG (reference sequence). CDR3 amino acids: CAWSVLSSSGEQYF. The DNA of the CDR3 is TGTGCCTGGAGTGTACTTTCGTCGTCTGGCGAGCAGTACTTC.

This clone was detected a few times. V gene TRBV29-1 combines with J gene TRBJ2-3; TRBD1 matches at 8 bases. Trimming took 4 bases from V and 6 from J; bases not matched to a gene: 9. The CDR3 consists of 14 residues. Germline V CDR1 and CDR2: SQVTM, ANQGSEA. The CDR3 region has the DNA TGCAGCGTTGGTTATGGACAGGGAACGGATACGCAGTATTTT. Amino acids: CSVGYGQGTDTQYF.

This clone came up once. V usage is TRBV7-2 and J usage is TRBJ1-4; TRBD1 matches at 10 bases. CDR3 size: 15 residues. CDR1 and CDR2 (germline): SGHTA, FQGNSA. The J segment lost 8 bases and the V segment lost 6 bases, leaving 9 bases of the junction unmatched. CDR3 nucleotides: TGTGCCAGCAGTATTAATCTGGGACAGGGGGAAAAACTGTTTTTT. Protein sequence: CASSINLGQGEKLFF.

The chain has TRBV30 and TRBJ1-5; 9 nucleotides agree with TRBD1. The CDR3 covers 18 residues. The ends lost 2 bases at V and 0 bases at J; junction bases unmatched: 11. Germline V gives CDR1 GTSNPN, CDR2 SVGIG (reference sequence). The CDR3 DNA is TGTGCCTGGAGTTCCGGGACAGGGAGGGGGTATAGCAATCAGCCCCAGCATTTT. Encoded protein: CAWSSGTGRGYSNQPQHF.

The count of this clone is one. V is TRBV20-1 and J is TRBJ1-6; D is perhaps TRBD1 (5 bases). V dropped 3 bases and J dropped 8 bases, with 17 bases sitting between them. Per germline, CDR1 DFQATT and CDR2 SNEGSKA (reference sequence). The CDR3 extends over 15 amino acids. The CDR3 spells CSASPLQGLDSPLHF. The CDR3 nucleotides are TGCAGTGCTAGTCCTTTGCAGGGCTTGGATTCACCCCTCCACTTT.

This clone was counted only a few times. The chain couples TRBV28 to TRBJ1-2; 7 positions match TRBD1. CDR1 and CDR2 from the germline V gene are MDHEN and SYDVKM. J was trimmed by 5 bases and V by 8 bases; bases with no gene match: 11. The CDR3 runs 14 residues. CDR3 in amino acids: CASGRRDSLYGYTF. The CDR3 DNA follows: TGTGCCAGCGGTCGTCGGGACAGCCTTTATGGCTACACCTTC.

This sequence joins TRBV5-5 and TRBJ1-6; 9 bases fit TRBD1. Germline CDR1 reads SGHKS; CDR2 reads YYEKEE (reference sequence). CDR3 length: 16 amino acids. Germline trimming cut 4 bases from V and 7 bases from J; bases unmatched to any gene: 9. The CDR3 loop reads CASSGYRGQGNSPLHF. The CDR3 DNA reads TGTGCCAGCAGCGGGTACAGGGGGCAGGGGAATTCACCCCTCCACTTT.

The J gene is TRBJ2-7, the V gene TRBV28, with D tentatively TRBD1 (5 bases). CDR1 is MDHEN and CDR2 is SYDVKM in the germline V gene. This CDR3 spans 14 amino acids. V was shortened by 2 bases and J by 1 base, with 9 bases between the two germline ends. The CDR3 is CASSLQGQSYEQYF. The DNA of the CDR3 is TGTGCCAGCAGTTTACAAGGACAATCCTACGAGCAGTACTTC. Full variable domain (missing parts from reference TRBV28 and TRBJ2-7): DVKVTQSSRYLVKRTGEKVFLECVQDMDHENMFWYRQDPGLGLRLIYFSYDVKMKEKGDIPEGYSVSREKKERFSLILESASTNQTSMYLCASSLQGQSYEQYFGPGTRLTVT.

The V call is TRBV19, the J call TRBJ2-2, with D possibly matching TRBD2 (6 bases). Germline V gene lookup returns CDR1 LNHDA and CDR2 SQIVND (reference sequence). V was trimmed by 4 bases and J by 7 bases, leaving 22 bases between them. The CDR3 has 17 residues. CDR3 amino acids: CASSTGRRADLIGELFF. For the CDR3, the DNA is TGTGCCAGTAGTACGGGGAGGAGAGCTGATTTGATCGGGGAGCTGTTTTTT.

This chain uses TRBV9 with TRBJ1-6; the D is unclear. Trimming stripped 7 bases from V and 8 bases from J, with 13 bases between. CDR1 and CDR2 from the germline V gene are SGDLS and YYNGEE. The CDR3 covers 13 residues. For the CDR3, the DNA is TGTGCCAGCGCTTCTAACAGTCATTCACCCCTCCACTTT. It codes for CASASNSHSPLHF.

The chain links TRBV19 to TRBJ1-1, with D unresolved. Trimming shortened V by 7 bases and J by 0 bases, and 12 bases separated the two germline ends. Germline CDR1 reads LNHDA; CDR2 reads SQIVND (reference sequence). This CDR3 has 14 amino acids. For the CDR3, the DNA is TGTGCCAGTATTACGGGAAGCTTGAACACTGAAGCTTTCTTT. Amino acids: CASITGSLNTEAFF.

The chain employs TRBV6-4 and TRBJ2-2; 7 bases map to TRBD2. With V trimmed by 2 bases and J by 4 bases, 1 base remained unmatched. There are 14 residues in the CDR3. From germline, CDR1 is MRHNA and CDR2 SNTAGT. This CDR3 reads CASSDVAGTGELFF. CDR3 sequence (DNA): TGTGCCAGCAGTGACGTAGCGGGCACCGGGGAGCTGTTTTTT.

The chain joins TRBV11-3 to TRBJ2-5; 8 bases line up with TRBD1. The CDR3 is 13 residues long. The germline gives CDR1 SGHNT, CDR2 YENEEA. Trimming took 5 bases from V and 4 from J; bases not matched to a gene: 3. DNA of the CDR3: TGTGCCAGCAGCGCAACAGGGGGAGAGACCCAGTACTTC. Amino acid sequence: CASSATGGETQYF.

CDR3: CASSEGQMNTEAFF. CDR3 bases: TGTGCCAGCAGCGAGGGACAGATGAACACTGAAGCTTTCTTT. This chain connects TRBV6-5 to TRBJ1-1, with TRBD1 identical over 7 bases. Losses at the gene ends were 6 bases for V and 0 bases for J; bases not matched to a gene: 4. Germline loops: CDR1 MNHEY, CDR2 SVGAGI. CDR3 length equals 14 residues.

The chain links TRBV19 to TRBJ1-2; D not resolved. Germline loops: CDR1 LNHDA, CDR2 SQIVND (reference sequence). The V end was cut by 3 bases, the J end by 8 bases, with 10 bases between. CDR3 length equals 12 residues. The CDR3: CASSIPPRGYTF. CDR3 coding DNA: TGTGCCAGTAGTATTCCCCCTCGGGGCTACACCTTC.

The chain recombines TRBV7-2 with TRBJ1-6; D not resolved. The CDR3 consists of 12 residues. Germline V gives CDR1 SGHTA, CDR2 FQGNSA. The germline V and J ends were trimmed by 8 bases and 13 bases, with 15 bases remaining between them. CDR3 nucleotides: TGTGCCAGCGCGACGGAGTTTCATCCCCTCCACTTT. This gives the protein CASATEFHPLHF.

The rearrangement links TRBV7-3 to TRBJ2-1, with D perhaps matching TRBD2 (6 bases). The CDR3 is made up of 14 amino acids. V lost 1 base and J lost 8, with 12 bases in between. Looked up from germline, CDR1 is SGHTA and CDR2 is FQGTGA. This CDR3 is CASSLNPPGDEQFF. The CDR3 DNA follows: TGTGCCAGCAGCTTAAACCCCCCGGGAGATGAGCAGTTCTTC. Looking up the rest from reference TRBV7-3 and TRBJ2-1 gives the full variable domain: GAGVSQTPSNKVTEKGKYVELRCDPISGHTALYWYRQSLGQGPEFLIYFQGTGAADDSGLPNDRFFAVRPEGSVSTLKIQRTERGDSAVYLCASSLNPPGDEQFFGPGTRLTVL.

The chain links TRBV7-9 to TRBJ1-3; D unclear. Per the germline V gene, CDR1 is SEHNR and CDR2 is FQNEAQ (reference sequence). This CDR3 is built from 13 residues. V was cut by 3 bases and J by 2 bases, with 5 bases left in between. In DNA, the CDR3 is TGTGCCAGCAGCTTCGGGACTGGAAACACCATATATTTT. This translates into CASSFGTGNTIYF.

The chain carries TRBV19 and TRBJ2-7, with 9 bases lining up with TRBD1. Trimming took 4 bases from V and 10 from J; bases not matched to a gene: 14. This CDR3 region has 15 residues. Germline loops: CDR1 LNHDA, CDR2 SQIVND (reference sequence). This CDR3 is CASSTRDRAGGGQYF. Here the CDR3 DNA reads TGTGCCAGTAGTACTCGGGACAGGGCCGGGGGAGGACAGTACTTC.

This rearrangement joins TRBV13 to TRBJ1-3; 9 nucleotides line up with TRBD1. This CDR3 is 15 amino acids long. The germline CDR1 and CDR2 sequences are PRHDT and FYEKMQ (reference sequence). Trimming removed 5 bases from V and 3 bases from J; junction bases left unmatched: 5. Here the CDR3 DNA reads TGTGCCAGCAGCGTGGACAGGGGAGGTGGAAACACCATATATTTT. Protein: CASSVDRGGGNTIYF. Full variable domain (rest looked up from reference TRBV13 and TRBJ1-3): AAGVIQSPRHLIKEKRETATLKCYPIPRHDTVYWYQQGPGQDPQFLISFYEKMQSDKGSIPDRFSAQQFSDYHSELNMSSLELGDSALYFCASSVDRGGGNTIYFGEGSWLTVV.

The chain uses TRBV7-9 and TRBJ2-7, with TRBD1 as a possible D gene (6 bases). Germline CDR1 SEHNR, CDR2 FQNEAQ (reference sequence). The CDR3 is 13 amino acids. V lost 4 bases and J lost 4, with 11 bases in between. The CDR3 here is CASSWWGQYEQYF. Written as DNA, the CDR3 is TGTGCCAGCAGCTGGTGGGGGCAGTACGAGCAGTACTTC.